Shown below are 4 T cell receptor beta chains from a single sample sequenced in a study of T cell responses to AZD1222 COVID-19 vaccine. The protocol was immunoSEQ multiplex PCR, while the TCRdb copy is restricted to in-frame clones and leaves out a portion. Of roughly 130,000 clones in the sample, over 90% were seen once. Sequenced here: peripheral blood, sampled on day 0 of AZD1222 vaccination. The receptors derive from an adult in good health.

This chain uses TRBV7-2 with TRBJ1-1, with D tentatively TRBD1 (5 bases). The CDR3 contains 14 residues. Germline CDR1 is SGHTA and CDR2 is FQGNSA. The germline V and J ends were trimmed by 1 base and 7 bases, with 13 bases remaining between them. Here the CDR3 reads CASSLDRGSFEAFF. CDR3 coding DNA: TGTGCCAGCAGCTTAGACCGGGGGTCCTTTGAAGCTTTCTTT.

V usage is TRBV29-1 and J usage is TRBJ2-7; 12 nucleotides match TRBD2. Germline CDR1 reads SQVTM; CDR2 reads ANQGSEA. CDR3 length: 12 amino acids. V was pared by 6 bases and J by 6 bases, with 3 bases of the junction left unmatched. The CDR3 DNA reads TGCAGCGTCCTAGCGGGAGGGCGCGAGCAGTACTTC. Its translation: CSVLAGGREQYF.

This clone was found once. This chain joins TRBV5-1 and TRBJ2-5; D perhaps matches TRBD1 (6 bases). Deletions cut 0 bases from V and 4 bases from J, with 19 bases between. Germline values: CDR1 SGHRS, CDR2 YFSETQ. This CDR3 contains 17 residues. The CDR3 DNA reads TGCGCCAGCAGCTTGGCCGACGATCGCGAAGGGGGAGAGACCCAGTACTTC. Residues: CASSLADDREGGETQYF. Complete variable domain (other parts from reference TRBV5-1 and TRBJ2-5): KAGVTQTPRYLIKTRGQQVTLSCSPISGHRSVSWYQQTPGQGLQFLFEYFSETQRNKGNFPGRFSGRQFSNSRSEMNVSTLELGDSALYLCASSLADDREGGETQYFGPGTRLLVL.

V and J are TRBV2 and TRBJ1-1, with no clear D. The CDR3 runs 13 residues. V dropped 6 bases and J dropped 0 bases, with 8 bases sitting between them. Germline V lookup: CDR1 SNHLY, CDR2 FYNNEI. CDR3: CASRFQVNTEAFF. The DNA for the CDR3 is TGTGCCAGCAGGTTTCAGGTGAACACTGAAGCTTTCTTT.